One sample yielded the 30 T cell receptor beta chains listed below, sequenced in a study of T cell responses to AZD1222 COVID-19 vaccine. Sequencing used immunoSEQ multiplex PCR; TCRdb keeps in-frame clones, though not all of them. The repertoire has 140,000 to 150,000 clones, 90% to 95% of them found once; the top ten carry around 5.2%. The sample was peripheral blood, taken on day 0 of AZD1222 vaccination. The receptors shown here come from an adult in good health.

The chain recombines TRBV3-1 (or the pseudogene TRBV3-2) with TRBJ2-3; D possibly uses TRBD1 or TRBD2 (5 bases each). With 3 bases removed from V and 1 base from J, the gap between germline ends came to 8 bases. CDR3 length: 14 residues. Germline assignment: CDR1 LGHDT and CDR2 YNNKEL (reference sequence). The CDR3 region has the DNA TGTGCCAGCAGCCAGAGAGGGGGCACAGATACGCAGTATTTT. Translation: CASSQRGGTDTQYF.

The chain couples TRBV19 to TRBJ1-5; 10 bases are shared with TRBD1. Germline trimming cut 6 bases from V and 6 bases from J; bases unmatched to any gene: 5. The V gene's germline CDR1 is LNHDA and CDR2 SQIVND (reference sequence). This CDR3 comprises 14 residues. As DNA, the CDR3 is TGTGCCAGTAGCGGGACAGGGGAGGGTCAGCCCCAGCATTTT. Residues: CASSGTGEGQPQHF.

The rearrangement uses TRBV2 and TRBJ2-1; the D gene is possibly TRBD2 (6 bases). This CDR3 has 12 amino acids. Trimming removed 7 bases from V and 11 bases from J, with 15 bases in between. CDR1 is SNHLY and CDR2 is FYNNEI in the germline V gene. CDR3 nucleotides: TGTGCCAGCACCAGGACGGCGGGGAAGCAGTTCTTC. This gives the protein CASTRTAGKQFF.

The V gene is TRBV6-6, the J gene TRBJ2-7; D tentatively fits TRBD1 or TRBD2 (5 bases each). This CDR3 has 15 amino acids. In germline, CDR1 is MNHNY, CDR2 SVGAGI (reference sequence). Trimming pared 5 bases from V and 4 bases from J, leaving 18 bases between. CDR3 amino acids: CASSTPTMGVYEQYF. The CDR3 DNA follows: TGTGCCAGCAGTACCCCCACTATGGGGGTGTACGAGCAGTACTTC.

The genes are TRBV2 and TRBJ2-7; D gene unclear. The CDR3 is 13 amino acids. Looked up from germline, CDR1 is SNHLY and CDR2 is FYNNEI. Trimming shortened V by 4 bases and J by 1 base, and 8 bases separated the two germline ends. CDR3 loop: CASSARQSYEQYF. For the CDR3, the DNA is TGTGCCAGCAGTGCCCGCCAGTCCTACGAGCAGTACTTC.

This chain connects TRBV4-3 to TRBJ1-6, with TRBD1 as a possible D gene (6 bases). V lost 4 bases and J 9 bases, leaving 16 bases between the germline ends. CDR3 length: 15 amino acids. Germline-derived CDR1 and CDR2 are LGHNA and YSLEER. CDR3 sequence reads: CASSPGGLESSPLHF. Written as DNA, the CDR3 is TGCGCCAGCAGCCCTGGGGGGCTAGAGAGTTCACCCCTCCACTTT.

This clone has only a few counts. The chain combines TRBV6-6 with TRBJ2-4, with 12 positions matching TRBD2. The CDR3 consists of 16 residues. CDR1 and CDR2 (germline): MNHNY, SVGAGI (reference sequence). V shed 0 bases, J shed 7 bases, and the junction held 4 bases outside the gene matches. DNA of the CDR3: TGTGCCAGCAGTTACTCCCCTAGCGGGGGGGCGAACATTCAGTACTTC. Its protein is CASSYSPSGGANIQYF.

The CDR3 sequence: CASRWAENTEAFF. As DNA, the CDR3 is TGTGCCAGCAGATGGGCAGAGAACACTGAAGCTTTCTTT. V gene TRBV5-6 combines with J gene TRBJ1-1, with D hard to call. Between the trimmed V and J ends, which lost 5 bases and 1 base, there was a span of 9 bases. Germline-derived CDR1 and CDR2 are SGHDT and YYEEEE. The CDR3 loop spans 13 amino acids.

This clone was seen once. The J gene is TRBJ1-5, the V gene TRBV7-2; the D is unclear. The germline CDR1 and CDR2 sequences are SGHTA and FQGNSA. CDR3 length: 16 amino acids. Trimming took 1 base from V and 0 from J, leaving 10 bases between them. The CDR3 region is CASSLEPGNSNQPQHF. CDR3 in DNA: TGTGCCAGCAGCTTAGAGCCGGGAAATAGCAATCAGCCCCAGCATTTT. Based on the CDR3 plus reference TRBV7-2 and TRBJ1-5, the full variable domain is GAGVSQSPSNKVTEKGKDVELRCDPISGHTALYWYRQSLGQGLEFLIYFQGNSAPDKSGLPSDRFSAERTGGSVSTLTIQRTQQEDSAVYLCASSLEPGNSNQPQHFGDGTRLSIL.

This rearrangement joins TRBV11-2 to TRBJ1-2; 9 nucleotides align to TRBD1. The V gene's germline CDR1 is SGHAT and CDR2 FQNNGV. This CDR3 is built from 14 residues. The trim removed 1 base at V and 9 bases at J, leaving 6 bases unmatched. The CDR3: CASSLVGQGSRYTF. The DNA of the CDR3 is TGTGCCAGCAGCTTAGTGGGACAGGGTAGCCGCTACACCTTC.

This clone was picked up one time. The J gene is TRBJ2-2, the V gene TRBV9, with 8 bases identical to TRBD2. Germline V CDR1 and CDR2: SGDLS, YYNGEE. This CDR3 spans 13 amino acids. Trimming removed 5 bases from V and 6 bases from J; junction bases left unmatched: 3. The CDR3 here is CASRTGGSGELFF. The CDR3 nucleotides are TGTGCCAGCAGGACGGGAGGGTCCGGGGAGCTGTTTTTT.

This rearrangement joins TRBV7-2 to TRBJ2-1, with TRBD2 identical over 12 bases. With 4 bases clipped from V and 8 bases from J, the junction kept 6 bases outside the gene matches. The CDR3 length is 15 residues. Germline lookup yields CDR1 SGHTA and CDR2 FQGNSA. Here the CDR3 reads CASSSLAGGPYEQFF. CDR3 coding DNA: TGTGCCAGCAGCTCCCTAGCGGGAGGGCCTTATGAGCAGTTCTTC.

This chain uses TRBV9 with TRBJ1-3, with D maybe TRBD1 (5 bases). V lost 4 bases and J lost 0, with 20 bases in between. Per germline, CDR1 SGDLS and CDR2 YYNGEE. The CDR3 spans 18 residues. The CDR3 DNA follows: TGTGCCAGCAGCCACCCTTACATACAGGCGGGCTCTGGAAACACCATATATTTT. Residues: CASSHPYIQAGSGNTIYF.

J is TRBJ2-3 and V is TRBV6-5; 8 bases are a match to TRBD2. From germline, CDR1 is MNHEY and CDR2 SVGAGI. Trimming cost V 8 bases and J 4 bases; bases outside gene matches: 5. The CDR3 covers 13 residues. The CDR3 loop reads CASPGLVPDTQYF. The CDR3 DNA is TGTGCCAGCCCGGGACTAGTCCCAGATACGCAGTATTTT.

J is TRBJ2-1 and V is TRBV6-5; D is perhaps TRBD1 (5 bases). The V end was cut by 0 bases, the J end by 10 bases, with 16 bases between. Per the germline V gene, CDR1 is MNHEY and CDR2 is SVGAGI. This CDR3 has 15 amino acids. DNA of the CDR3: TGTGCCAGCAGTTACTCGTTGACAGCGCCTATGGAGCAGTTCTTC. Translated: CASSYSLTAPMEQFF.

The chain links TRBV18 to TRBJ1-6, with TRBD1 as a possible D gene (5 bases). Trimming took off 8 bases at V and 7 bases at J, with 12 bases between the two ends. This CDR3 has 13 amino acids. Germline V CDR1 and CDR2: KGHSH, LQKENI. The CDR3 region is CASNRDRNSPLHF. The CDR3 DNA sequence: TGTGCCAGCAACCGGGACCGAAATTCACCCCTCCACTTT.

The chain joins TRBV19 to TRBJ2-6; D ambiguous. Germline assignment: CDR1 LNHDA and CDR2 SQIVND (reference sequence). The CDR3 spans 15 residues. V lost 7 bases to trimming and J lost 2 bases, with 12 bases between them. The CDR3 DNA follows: TGTGCCAGTACTCCGGCGATAACTGGGGCCAACGTCCTGACTTTC. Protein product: CASTPAITGANVLTF.

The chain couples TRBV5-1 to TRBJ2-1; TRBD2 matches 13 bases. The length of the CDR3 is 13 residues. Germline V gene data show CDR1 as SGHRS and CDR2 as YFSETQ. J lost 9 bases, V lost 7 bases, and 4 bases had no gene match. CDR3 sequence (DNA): TGCGCCAGCCGGACTAGCGGGGGTGGTGAGCAGTTCTTC. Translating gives CASRTSGGGEQFF.

This chain's CDR3 is CASSSNDRANYGYTF. The CDR3 region has the DNA TGTGCCAGCAGCTCCAACGACAGAGCTAACTATGGCTACACCTTC. The V gene is TRBV7-8, the J gene TRBJ1-2; D perhaps matches TRBD1 (5 bases). From germline, CDR1 is SGHVS and CDR2 FQNEAQ. The V end was cut by 4 bases, the J end by 0 bases, with 12 bases between. The CDR3 has 15 amino acids. The whole variable domain, filled in from reference TRBV7-8 and TRBJ1-2, reads GAGVSQSPRYKVAKRGQDVALRCDPISGHVSLFWYQQALGQGPEFLTYFQNEAQLDKSGLPSDRFFAERPEGSVSTLKIQRTQQEDSAVYLCASSSNDRANYGYTFGSGTRLTVV.

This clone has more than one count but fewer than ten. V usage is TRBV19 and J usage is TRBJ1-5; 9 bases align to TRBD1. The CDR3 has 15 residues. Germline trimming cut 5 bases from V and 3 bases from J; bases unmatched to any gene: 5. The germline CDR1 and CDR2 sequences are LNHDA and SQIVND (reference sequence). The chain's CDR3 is CASSPGTGNNQPQHF. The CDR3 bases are TGTGCCAGTAGTCCCGGGACAGGGAACAATCAGCCCCAGCATTTT.

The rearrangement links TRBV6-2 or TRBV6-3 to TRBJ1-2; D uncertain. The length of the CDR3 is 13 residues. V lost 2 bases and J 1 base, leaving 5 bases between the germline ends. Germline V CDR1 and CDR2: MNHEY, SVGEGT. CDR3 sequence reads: CASSYGINYGYTF. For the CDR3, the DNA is TGTGCCAGCAGTTACGGAATTAACTATGGCTACACCTTC.

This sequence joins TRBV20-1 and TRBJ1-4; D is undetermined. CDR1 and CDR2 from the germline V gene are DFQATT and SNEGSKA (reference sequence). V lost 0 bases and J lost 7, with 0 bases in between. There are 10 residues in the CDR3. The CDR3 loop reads CSARDEKLFF. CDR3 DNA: TGCAGTGCTAGAGATGAAAAACTGTTTTTT.

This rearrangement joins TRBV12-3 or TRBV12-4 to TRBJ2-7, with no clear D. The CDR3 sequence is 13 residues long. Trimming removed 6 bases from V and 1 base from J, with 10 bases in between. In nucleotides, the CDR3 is TGTGCCAGCAGCCATCTAACTTCCTACGAGCAGTACTTC. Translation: CASSHLTSYEQYF.

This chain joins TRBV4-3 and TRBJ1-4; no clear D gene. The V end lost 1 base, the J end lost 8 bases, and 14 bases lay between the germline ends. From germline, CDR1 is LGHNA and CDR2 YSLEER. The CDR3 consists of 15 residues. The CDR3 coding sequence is TGCGCCAGCAGCCAAGCAGCGGGGTGGGGAGAAAAACTGTTTTTT. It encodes CASSQAAGWGEKLFF.

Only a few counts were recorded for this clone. The CDR3 is CASSPAGGKSSYEQYF. DNA for the CDR3: TGTGCCAGCAGCCCGGCCGGGGGCAAAAGCTCCTACGAGCAGTACTTC. The genes are TRBV5-4 and TRBJ2-7; tentatively, D is TRBD1 or TRBD2 (6 bases each). Trimming took 4 bases from V and 0 from J, leaving 17 bases between them. The germline gives CDR1 SGHNT, CDR2 YYREEE (reference sequence). The CDR3 sequence is 16 residues long.

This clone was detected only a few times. CDR3 nucleotides: TGTGCCAGCAGCGTAGGAGGGACCAATGAGCAGTTCTTC. Translated: CASSVGGTNEQFF. The chain uses TRBV9 and TRBJ2-1, with D possibly being TRBD1 or TRBD2 (5 bases each). Germline CDR1 and CDR2: SGDLS and YYNGEE. This CDR3 is built from 13 residues. Deletions cut 0 bases from V and 6 bases from J, with 7 bases between.

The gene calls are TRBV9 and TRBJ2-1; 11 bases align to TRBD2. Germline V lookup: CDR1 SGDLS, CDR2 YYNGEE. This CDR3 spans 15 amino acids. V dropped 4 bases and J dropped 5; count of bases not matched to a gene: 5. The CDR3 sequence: CASSKLAGADNEQFF. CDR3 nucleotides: TGTGCCAGCAGCAAACTAGCGGGAGCGGACAATGAGCAGTTCTTC.

The CDR3 loop is CASSYIQGHGYTF. In nucleotides, the CDR3 is TGTGCCAGCAGTTACATCCAGGGTCATGGCTACACCTTC. This rearrangement joins TRBV6-5 to TRBJ1-2, with a weak D call TRBD1 (5 bases). With 2 bases removed from V and 6 bases from J, the gap between germline ends came to 10 bases. CDR3 length equals 13 residues. CDR1 MNHEY and CDR2 SVGAGI come from the germline V gene.

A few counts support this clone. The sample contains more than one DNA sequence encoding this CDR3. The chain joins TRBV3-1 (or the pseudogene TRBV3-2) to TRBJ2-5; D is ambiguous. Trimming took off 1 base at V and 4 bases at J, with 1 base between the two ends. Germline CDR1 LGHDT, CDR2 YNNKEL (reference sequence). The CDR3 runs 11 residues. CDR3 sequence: CASSQGETQYF. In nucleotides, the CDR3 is TGTGCCAGCAGCCAAGGAGAGACCCAGTACTTC.

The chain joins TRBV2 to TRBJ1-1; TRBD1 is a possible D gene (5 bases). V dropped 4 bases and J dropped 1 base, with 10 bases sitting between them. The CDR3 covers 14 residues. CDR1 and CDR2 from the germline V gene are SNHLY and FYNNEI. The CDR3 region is CASSVGRGNTEAFF. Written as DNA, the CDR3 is TGTGCCAGCAGTGTCGGGAGGGGGAACACTGAAGCTTTCTTT.